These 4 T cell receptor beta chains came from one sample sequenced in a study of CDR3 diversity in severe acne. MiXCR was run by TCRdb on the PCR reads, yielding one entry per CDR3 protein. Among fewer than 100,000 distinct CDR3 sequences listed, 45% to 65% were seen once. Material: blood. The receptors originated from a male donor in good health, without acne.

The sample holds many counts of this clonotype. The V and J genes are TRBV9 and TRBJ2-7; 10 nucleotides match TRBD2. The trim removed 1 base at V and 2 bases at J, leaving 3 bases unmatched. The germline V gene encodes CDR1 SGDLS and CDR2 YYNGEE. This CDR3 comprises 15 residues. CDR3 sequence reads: CASSVIAGGPYEQYF. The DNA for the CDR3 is TGTGCCAGCAGCGTAATAGCGGGAGGACCCTACGAGCAGTACTTC.

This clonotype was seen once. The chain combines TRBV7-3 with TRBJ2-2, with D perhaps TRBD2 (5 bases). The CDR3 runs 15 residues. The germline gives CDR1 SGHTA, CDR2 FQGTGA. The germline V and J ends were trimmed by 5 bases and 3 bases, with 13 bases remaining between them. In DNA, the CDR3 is TGTGCCAGCAGCCCCTCCGGGATACACACCGGGGAGCTGTTTTTT. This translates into CASSPSGIHTGELFF.

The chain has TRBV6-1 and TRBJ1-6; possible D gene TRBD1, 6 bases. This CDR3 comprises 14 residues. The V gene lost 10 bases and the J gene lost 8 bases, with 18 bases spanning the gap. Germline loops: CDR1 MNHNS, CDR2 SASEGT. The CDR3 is CATIPGVADSPLHF. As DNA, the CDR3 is TGTGCCACAATACCAGGGGTGGCGGATTCACCCCTCCACTTT.

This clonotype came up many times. CDR3 protein: CASSPSQSYNEQFF. CDR3 DNA sequence: TGTGCCAGCAGTCCCTCGCAGTCCTACAATGAGCAGTTCTTC. This rearrangement joins TRBV28 to TRBJ2-1; no firm D call. Trimming left V 5 bases short and J 1 base short, with 9 bases between. The CDR3 has 14 residues. Germline CDR1 is MDHEN and CDR2 is SYDVKM. Using reference TRBV28 and TRBJ2-1 for the parts outside the CDR3, the full variable domain is DVKVTQSSRYLVKRTGEKVFLECVQDMDHENMFWYRQDPGLGLRLIYFSYDVKMKEKGDIPEGYSVSREKKERFSLILESASTNQTSMYLCASSPSQSYNEQFFGPGTRLTVL.